This TCR beta chain derives from a study of shared clonotypes between healthy human individuals. The data were produced by immunoSEQ multiplex PCR, yet TCRdb's version contains in-frame clones alone and is incomplete. Of 2 million to 2.5 million clones detected, 92% appear once; the ten largest clones hold 0.37%. Concerning this clone itself: The antigen remains unidentified. The sample holds other DNA sequences that translate to the same CDR3.

V was shortened by 4 bases and J by 4 bases, with 9 bases between the two germline ends. In germline, CDR1 is SGHRS, CDR2 YFSETQ. CDR3 length: 12 residues. Study-level results: A limitation of the genetic and exposure-history diversity represented arose from few donors.

The sample was naive CD4+ T cells from PBMCs. Subset described: CD45RA+ positively selected. This sequence was found in a man between 18 and 35 years old in good health. Some clones in this sample may be carry-over from other donors' samples. V is TRBV5-1 and J is TRBJ2-7; D is possibly TRBD1 (6 bases). CDR3 region: CASSVQGYEQYF. Here the CDR3 DNA reads TGCGCCAGCAGCGTACAGGGTTACGAGCAGTACTTC.